This T cell receptor beta chain was captured in a study of blood T cells in healthy people across ages. PCR was performed a second time for 7 to 11 cycles using a sample-barcoded 5' primer and a J-beta primer mix. MiXCR, run by TCRdb on the 5' RACE reads, gives a single entry per CDR3 protein. The table lists hundreds of thousands of distinct CDR3 sequences, roughly 26% of them singletons. V shed 5 bases and J shed 7 bases, with 14 bases lying between them. Germline V CDR1 and CDR2: SGHVS, FQNEAQ. The CDR3 loop spans 13 amino acids. The sequenced material came from blood. The V gene is TRBV7-8, the J gene TRBJ1-1; the D is unclear. The source is a woman in her seventies in good health. CDR3 bases: TGTGCCAGCAGCCCTCGCCTAGGGCTTGAAGCTTTCTTT. Translated: CASSPRLGLEAFF.